These T cell receptor beta chains were read from a single sample in a study of technical replicates of blood from a few donors. The protocol was immunoSEQ multiplex PCR, while the TCRdb copy is restricted to in-frame clones and leaves out a portion. The repertoire holds some 96,000 clones, with around 95% as singletons. The sample comprised T cells isolated from PBMCs. The receptor source for this set is a human donor in good health. Both conserved end residues are part of each CDR3.

v_gene: TRBV4-1; j_gene: TRBJ2-7; CDR3aa: CASSQIAGEYEQYF
v_gene: TRBV30; j_gene: TRBJ2-5; CDR3aa: CAWGSGGQETQYF
v_gene: TRBV7-9; j_gene: TRBJ1-1; CDR3aa: CASSLPGTGGTAFF
v_gene: TRBV10-1; j_gene: TRBJ2-7; CDR3aa: CASSPFPGEALRGQYF
v_gene: TRBV6-1; j_gene: TRBJ2-7; CDR3aa: CASRPGTGGSYEQYF
v_gene: TRBV6-1; j_gene: TRBJ1-1; CDR3aa: CASSVSDSLNTEAFF
v_gene: TRBV7-8; j_gene: TRBJ2-3; CDR3aa: CASSLAGQHTQYF
v_gene: TRBV10-1; j_gene: TRBJ2-7; CDR3aa: CASSGEPSYEQYF
v_gene: TRBV18; j_gene: TRBJ1-3; CDR3aa: CASLGQGLGNTIYF
v_gene: TRBV7-3; j_gene: TRBJ1-1; CDR3aa: CASSPQWAPGTEAFF
v_gene: TRBV23-1; j_gene: TRBJ1-2; CDR3aa: CASSQSAGTVAPGYTF
v_gene: TRBV13; j_gene: TRBJ2-3; CDR3aa: CASSSLIGSTDTQYF
v_gene: TRBV5-1; j_gene: TRBJ2-5; CDR3aa: CASSLGQGGQETQYF
v_gene: TRBV9; j_gene: TRBJ2-3; CDR3aa: CASSVAQGADTQYF
v_gene: TRBV6-6; j_gene: TRBJ2-1; CDR3aa: CASSYQGNEQFF
v_gene: TRBV4-2; j_gene: TRBJ1-4; CDR3aa: CASSQNLGGADEKLFF
v_gene: TRBV28; j_gene: TRBJ1-2; CDR3aa: CASTDREAEGYTF
v_gene: TRBV10-3; j_gene: TRBJ2-1; CDR3aa: CAISDTSGRGGEQFF
v_gene: TRBV9; j_gene: TRBJ2-3; CDR3aa: CASSTPRGTGGTDTQYF
v_gene: TRBV6-5; j_gene: TRBJ2-7; CDR3aa: CASRRGAGEQYF
v_gene: TRBV29-1; j_gene: TRBJ2-3; CDR3aa: CSVEVRSVYYSLGATDTQYF
v_gene: TRBV6-6; j_gene: TRBJ2-7; CDR3aa: CASSYPGGEPYEQYF
v_gene: TRBV11-3; j_gene: TRBJ2-7; CDR3aa: CASSAYHEQYF
v_gene: TRBV27; j_gene: TRBJ2-3; CDR3aa: CASSWASQTDTQYF
v_gene: TRBV6-5; j_gene: TRBJ2-7; CDR3aa: CASPQGREYEQYF
v_gene: TRBV9; j_gene: TRBJ2-7; CDR3aa: CASSVTPLGTPLNEQYF
v_gene: TRBV14; j_gene: TRBJ2-1; CDR3aa: CASSQAGGGLAEQFF
v_gene: TRBV19; j_gene: TRBJ2-2; CDR3aa: CASSIAGGELFF
v_gene: TRBV4-1; j_gene: TRBJ2-7; CDR3aa: CASSPRTSGTYEQYF
v_gene: TRBV19; j_gene: TRBJ1-1; CDR3aa: CASSLSTGANTEAFF
v_gene: TRBV18; j_gene: TRBJ2-1; CDR3aa: CASSPLADVWNEQFF
v_gene: TRBV6-6; j_gene: TRBJ2-1; CDR3aa: CASIASGRGNEQFF
v_gene: TRBV10-3; j_gene: TRBJ2-5; CDR3aa: CAISQGFQETQYF
v_gene: TRBV5-1; j_gene: TRBJ2-5; CDR3aa: CASKLNQETQYF
v_gene: TRBV14; j_gene: TRBJ2-7; CDR3aa: CASSPRIAGGTQEQYF
v_gene: TRBV11-3; j_gene: TRBJ2-1; CDR3aa: CASSPIAGPYNEQFF
v_gene: TRBV28; j_gene: TRBJ2-7; CDR3aa: CASSLLETGGWYEQYF
v_gene: TRBV30; j_gene: TRBJ2-1; CDR3aa: CAWTKRGGRYNEQFF
v_gene: TRBV7-8; j_gene: TRBJ1-1; CDR3aa: CASSFRGYDPMNTEAFF
v_gene: TRBV7-6; j_gene: TRBJ2-7; CDR3aa: CASSETGLYEQYF
v_gene: TRBV28; j_gene: TRBJ2-5; CDR3aa: CASSFWGQPKGVAQYF
v_gene: TRBV6-1; j_gene: TRBJ1-1; CDR3aa: CASRMGQNTEAFF
v_gene: TRBV11-2; j_gene: TRBJ2-7; CDR3aa: CASSVGGAYEQYF
v_gene: TRBV9; j_gene: TRBJ1-4; CDR3aa: CASSRNSDGGETNEKLFF
v_gene: TRBV5-4; j_gene: TRBJ1-1; CDR3aa: CASSLEPGTVMNTEAFF
v_gene: TRBV27; j_gene: TRBJ2-3; CDR3aa: CASSPSTSGTDTQYF
v_gene: TRBV4-1; j_gene: TRBJ1-2; CDR3aa: CASSPTWGGRDYGYTF
v_gene: TRBV10-3; j_gene: TRBJ2-7; CDR3aa: CAISDPGTGVNEQYF
v_gene: TRBV4-1; j_gene: TRBJ2-6; CDR3aa: CASSQDFAGGFISGANVLTF
v_gene: TRBV9; j_gene: TRBJ2-1; CDR3aa: CASSAGYIYNEQFF
v_gene: TRBV5-1; j_gene: TRBJ1-3; CDR3aa: CASSLLQAGSGNTIYF
v_gene: TRBV4-1; j_gene: TRBJ1-2; CDR3aa: CASSQDPGQGRNYGYTF
v_gene: TRBV5-4; j_gene: TRBJ1-1; CDR3aa: CASSLRLNTEAFF
v_gene: TRBV28; j_gene: TRBJ2-7; CDR3aa: CASSFSVQGGYEQYF
v_gene: TRBV11-1; j_gene: TRBJ2-3; CDR3aa: CASSLGGTPSTDTQYF
v_gene: TRBV5-1; j_gene: TRBJ2-5; CDR3aa: CASSPQGLAGVETQYF
v_gene: TRBV19; j_gene: TRBJ2-7; CDR3aa: CASSAQGALYEQYF
v_gene: TRBV7-7; j_gene: TRBJ2-5; CDR3aa: CASSSRVEETQYF
v_gene: TRBV6-5; j_gene: TRBJ2-7; CDR3aa: CASVDRDRVYEQYF
v_gene: TRBV29-1; j_gene: TRBJ1-4; CDR3aa: CSVVIVLGGFVEKLFF